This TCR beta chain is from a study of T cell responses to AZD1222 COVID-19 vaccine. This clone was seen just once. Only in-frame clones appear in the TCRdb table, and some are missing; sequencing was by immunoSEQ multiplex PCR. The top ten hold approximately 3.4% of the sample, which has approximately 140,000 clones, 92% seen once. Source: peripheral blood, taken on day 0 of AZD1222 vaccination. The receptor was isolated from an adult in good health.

The CDR3 DNA sequence: TGTGCCAGCCTATCGGGGGGCGGGAGGGTATTATGGTACAATGAGCAGTTCTTC. Its translation: CASLSGGGRVLWYNEQFF. This chain uses TRBV5-8 with TRBJ2-1; 9 bases agree with TRBD2. Germline V gives CDR1 SGHTS, CDR2 YDEGEE. The CDR3 is 18 residues long. The V and J ends lost 7 bases and 4 bases, in that order; junction bases with no gene match: 18.